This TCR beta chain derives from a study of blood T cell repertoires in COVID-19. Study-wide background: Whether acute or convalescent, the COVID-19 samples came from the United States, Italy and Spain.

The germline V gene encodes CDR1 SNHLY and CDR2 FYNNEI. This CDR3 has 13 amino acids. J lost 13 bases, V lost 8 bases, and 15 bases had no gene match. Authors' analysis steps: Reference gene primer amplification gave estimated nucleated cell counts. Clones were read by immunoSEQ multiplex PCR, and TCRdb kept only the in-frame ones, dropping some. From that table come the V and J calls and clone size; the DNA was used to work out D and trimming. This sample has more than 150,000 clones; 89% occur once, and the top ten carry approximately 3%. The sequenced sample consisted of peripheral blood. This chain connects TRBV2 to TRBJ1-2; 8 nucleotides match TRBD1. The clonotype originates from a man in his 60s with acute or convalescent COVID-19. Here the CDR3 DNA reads TGTGCCAGCGGACTTACCCGGGACAGGTTAGGCACCTTC. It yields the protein CASGLTRDRLGTF.